A single sample is the source of the 24 T cell receptor beta chains below, sequenced in a study of cytotoxic CD8 clonotypes in ibrutinib-treated CLL. Clones were sequenced by immunoSEQ multiplex PCR, and TCRdb holds only the in-frame ones, with some missing. The data contain some 200,000 clones, about two thirds of them singletons. The specimen was PBMCs, collected after 24 months of ibrutinib treatment. Receptors were obtained from a human donor with chronic lymphocytic leukemia.

The chain joins TRBV6-1 to TRBJ1-1; D unresolved. V gave up 4 bases and J gave up 10 bases, with 10 bases separating them. The CDR3 has 11 residues. From germline, CDR1 is MNHNS and CDR2 SASEGT. CDR3 coding DNA: TGTGCCAGCAGTGTACGAGGGTCAGCTTTCTTT. Protein product: CASSVRGSAFF.

V is TRBV28 and J is TRBJ1-2, with a tentative D call TRBD1 (6 bases). The V end lost 6 bases, the J end lost 8 bases, and 13 bases lay between the germline ends. The CDR3 is 12 amino acids. Germline V gene lookup returns CDR1 MDHEN and CDR2 SYDVKM. The CDR3 DNA sequence: TGTGCCAGCAGACAGGGCCCTAGAGGCTACACCTTC. It is translated as CASRQGPRGYTF.

This chain links TRBV4-3 with TRBJ1-5; D is uncertain. This CDR3 spans 19 amino acids. V gave up 0 bases and J gave up 4 bases, with 22 bases separating them. Germline CDR1 reads LGHNA; CDR2 reads YSLEER. For the CDR3, the DNA is TGCGCCAGCAGCCAAGATCTGGTTCAGGCCCCTACACTTAATCAGCCCCAGCATTTT. It specifies CASSQDLVQAPTLNQPQHF.

This chain uses TRBV6-1 with TRBJ1-2; D perhaps matches TRBD1 (5 bases). Trimming cost V 7 bases and J 4 bases, with 13 bases left between them. This CDR3 contains 13 residues. Germline CDR1 MNHNS, CDR2 SASEGT. The CDR3 here is CASKSGLFYGYTF. CDR3 DNA: TGTGCCAGCAAGTCAGGGCTATTCTATGGCTACACCTTC.

This chain uses TRBV28 with TRBJ1-2; possible D gene TRBD1, 5 bases. The CDR3 length is 14 residues. Trimming took off 6 bases at V and 8 bases at J, with 19 bases between the two ends. Per germline, CDR1 MDHEN and CDR2 SYDVKM. The CDR3 sequence: CASSILGAGLGYTF. As DNA, the CDR3 is TGTGCCAGCAGCATCCTCGGGGCGGGCCTAGGCTACACCTTC.

CDR3 sequence (DNA): TGTGCCAGCAGTTTTGGGAGCACCGGGGTTGAGACCCAGTACTTC. This gives the protein CASSFGSTGVETQYF. This sequence joins TRBV27 and TRBJ2-5, with a tentative D call TRBD2 (5 bases). CDR3 length: 15 amino acids. Trimming removed 3 bases at V and 5 bases at J, with 16 bases between. Germline-derived CDR1 and CDR2 are MNHEY and SMNVEV (reference sequence).

V is TRBV30 and J is TRBJ1-5, with no clear D. V lost 2 bases and J 7 bases, leaving 12 bases between the germline ends. The germline CDR1 and CDR2 sequences are GTSNPN and SVGIG (reference sequence). The CDR3 has 13 residues. For the CDR3, the DNA is TGTGCCTGGAGTTACGAGTTTCCCCAGCCCCAGCATTTT. Its translation is CAWSYEFPQPQHF.

The chain employs TRBV27 and TRBJ1-5; D gene unclear. This CDR3 is 15 amino acids long. V was shortened by 0 bases and J by 6 bases, with 12 bases between the two germline ends. Germline CDR1 reads MNHEY; CDR2 reads SMNVEV (reference sequence). As DNA, the CDR3 is TGTGCCAGCAGTTTATCGCGGCGGAATACTCAGCCCCAGCATTTT. It encodes CASSLSRRNTQPQHF.

The chain joins TRBV15 to TRBJ2-7; 13 bases match TRBD2. Germline trimming cut 4 bases from V and 4 bases from J; bases unmatched to any gene: 10. CDR1 is LNHNV and CDR2 is YYDKDF in the germline V gene (reference sequence). This CDR3 region has 17 residues. The DNA of the CDR3 is TGTGCCACCAGCATCAGTCTCGGGACTAGCGGGATATACGAGCAGTACTTC. It codes for CATSISLGTSGIYEQYF.

The genes are TRBV5-1 and TRBJ2-7; TRBD1 matches 8 bases. The germline V gene encodes CDR1 SGHRS and CDR2 YFSETQ. The CDR3 sequence is 14 residues long. V shed 2 bases and J 3 bases; nucleotides not matched to a gene: 4. The CDR3 nucleotides read TGCGCCAGCAGCTTCTTCGGACAGGGCTACGAGCAGTACTTC. Amino acids: CASSFFGQGYEQYF.

The gene calls are TRBV19 and TRBJ2-2; D remains ambiguous. The CDR3 covers 13 residues. CDR1 and CDR2 from the germline V gene are LNHDA and SQIVND (reference sequence). V gave up 5 bases and J gave up 7 bases, with 11 bases separating them. The CDR3 region is CASSLGRNGELFF. In DNA, the CDR3 is TGTGCCAGTAGTCTAGGTCGGAACGGGGAGCTGTTTTTT.

This chain connects TRBV6-5 to TRBJ2-7, with TRBD1 matching over 7 bases. Germline V gives CDR1 MNHEY, CDR2 SVGAGI. V shed 8 bases and J 0 bases; nucleotides not matched to a gene: 4. The CDR3 covers 13 residues. The CDR3 here is CASRRDSSYEQYF. For the CDR3, the DNA is TGTGCCAGCCGTAGGGACAGCTCCTACGAGCAGTACTTC.

This clone appeared a single time. The rearrangement joins TRBV25-1 to TRBJ2-1; 7 nucleotides line up with TRBD2. Trimming took 3 bases from V and 9 from J; bases not matched to a gene: 14. The CDR3 covers 16 residues. Germline CDR1 reads MGHDK; CDR2 reads SYGVNS. This CDR3 reads CASSDPGGRMGGEQFF. The CDR3 DNA reads as TGTGCCAGCAGTGACCCGGGGGGACGGATGGGTGGTGAGCAGTTCTTC.

The chain carries TRBV7-9 and TRBJ1-4; 8 bases match TRBD1. The CDR3 sequence is 15 residues long. The ends lost 4 bases at V and 7 bases at J; junction bases unmatched: 8. Germline loops: CDR1 SEHNR, CDR2 FQNEAQ (reference sequence). The CDR3 protein is CASSSPGQAVEKLFF. CDR3 in DNA: TGTGCCAGCAGCTCCCCGGGACAGGCGGTTGAAAAACTGTTTTTT.

This chain joins TRBV27 and TRBJ2-3, with 9 bases matching TRBD2. The ends lost 5 bases at V and 7 bases at J; junction bases unmatched: 4. The CDR3 runs 13 residues. Germline values: CDR1 MNHEY, CDR2 SMNVEV (reference sequence). CDR3 DNA sequence: TGTGCCAGCAGTGAGACTAGCGGAAATACGCAGTATTTT. This sequence encodes CASSETSGNTQYF.

The chain combines TRBV28 with TRBJ2-7, with D hard to call. CDR1 MDHEN and CDR2 SYDVKM come from the germline V gene. Trimming shortened V by 6 bases and J by 6 bases, and 18 bases separated the two germline ends. The length of the CDR3 is 14 residues. The CDR3: CASSSAGFQSEQYF. The DNA of the CDR3 is TGTGCCAGCAGCTCGGCAGGTTTTCAAAGCGAGCAGTACTTC.

The rearrangement links TRBV10-3 to TRBJ1-5, with D perhaps matching TRBD1 (5 bases). Germline CDR1 and CDR2: ENHRY and SYGVKD. V lost 8 bases to trimming and J lost 4 bases, with 12 bases between them. This CDR3 contains 13 residues. The CDR3 sequence is CAIGGPNNQPQHF. In DNA form, the CDR3 reads TGTGCCATCGGGGGTCCAAATAATCAGCCCCAGCATTTT.

This clone showed up just once. V is TRBV7-3 and J is TRBJ2-4, with 12 nucleotides matching TRBD2. V lost 4 bases and J lost 6; bases outside the gene matches: 7. Germline V lookup: CDR1 SGHTA, CDR2 FQGTGA. The CDR3 runs 16 residues. The CDR3: CASSSLAGGPVNIQYF. The CDR3 nucleotides are TGTGCCAGCAGCTCGCTAGCGGGAGGGCCGGTAAACATTCAGTACTTC.

The chain uses TRBV9 and TRBJ2-7; 10 bases line up with TRBD2. CDR1 is SGDLS and CDR2 is YYNGEE in the germline V gene. The CDR3 is made up of 16 amino acids. The V and J ends lost 0 bases and 3 bases, in that order; junction bases with no gene match: 6. The CDR3 region is CASSVGVAGGFYEQYF. The CDR3 region has the DNA TGTGCCAGCAGCGTAGGGGTAGCGGGAGGTTTCTACGAGCAGTACTTC.

The chain employs TRBV9 and TRBJ2-2; D remains unclear. Germline V gene data show CDR1 as SGDLS and CDR2 as YYNGEE. Trimming left V 1 base short and J 2 bases short, with 9 bases between. The CDR3 loop spans 15 amino acids. The CDR3 sequence: CASSVKALNTGELFF. For the CDR3, the DNA is TGTGCCAGCAGCGTAAAGGCACTTAACACCGGGGAGCTGTTTTTT.

The chain links TRBV7-8 to TRBJ2-3; 9 nucleotides line up with TRBD1. Germline V CDR1 and CDR2: SGHVS, FQNEAQ. The CDR3 sequence is 16 residues long. Trimming took 5 bases from V and 6 from J; bases not matched to a gene: 12. The CDR3 coding sequence is TGTGCCAGCAGCCCACGCCGCCACAGGGGGCTGGATACGCAGTATTTT. This sequence encodes CASSPRRHRGLDTQYF.

The V call is TRBV5-1, the J call TRBJ2-2; D uncertain. Trimming removed 1 base from V and 8 bases from J, with 9 bases in between. Germline CDR1 reads SGHRS; CDR2 reads YFSETQ. The CDR3 contains 13 residues. CDR3 sequence: CASSLSNEGELFF. CDR3 DNA: TGCGCCAGCAGCTTGAGCAATGAAGGGGAGCTGTTTTTT.

The chain joins TRBV9 to TRBJ2-1; 10 nucleotides agree with TRBD2. The junction had 5 bases not matched to a gene; V was cut back by 4 bases and J by 4 bases. The CDR3 runs to 15 residues. Germline values: CDR1 SGDLS, CDR2 YYNGEE. CDR3: CASSPRTSGYNEQFF. For the CDR3, the DNA is TGTGCCAGCAGCCCGAGGACTAGCGGATACAATGAGCAGTTCTTC.

The V gene is TRBV30, the J gene TRBJ1-5; 8 nucleotides agree with TRBD1. The CDR3 extends over 17 amino acids. V was clipped by 2 bases and J by 0 bases; unmatched bases: 9. CDR1 is GTSNPN and CDR2 is SVGIG in the germline V gene (reference sequence). CDR3 nucleotide sequence: TGTGCCTGGAGTCCAGGACAGGGAAGATATAGCAATCAGCCCCAGCATTTT. Its translation: CAWSPGQGRYSNQPQHF.